This paragraph covers one T cell receptor beta chain sequence. Its specific antigen is unknown. There are no base qualities to consult, and no much larger clone falls within one base. The same CDR3 also results from other DNA sequences found in this sample. The immunoSEQ Assay, a bias-controlled multiplex PCR, was used to amplify TCRbeta CDR3 regions from genomic DNA. In the source study's methods: The number of nucleated cells in each sample was estimated by amplification of reference gene primers within the assay. To quantify the absolute abundance of each unique TCRbeta CDR3 rearrangement, sequence reads were collapsed and filtered. For each sample, productive Simpson clonality was calculated as the square root of Simpson's diversity index across productive rearrangements. The immuneACCESS repertoire file appears here via TCRdb, limited to in-frame rearrangements. These files lack a portion of the clones; in checked studies, under half of the deficit traces to unresolved V genes, and the cause of the others is not known. V and J calls and clone size are copied from that table; D and trimming were computed from the DNA. Across this sample there are roughly 250,000 clones, with roughly 90% seen only once. The biggest ten clones account for around 6% of the sample.

The germline V gene yields MDHEN for CDR1 and SYDVKM for CDR2. Spanning cysteine to phenylalanine, the CDR3 consists of 14 amino acids. Only the CDR3 region is kept as DNA, spanning 42 bases read in frame from base 1. The V and J ends are trimmed by 1 base and 1 base, leaving 7 bases between them. The sample comes from a study of blood T cell repertoires in COVID-19 (dated by TCRdb to 2018 to 2021). Regarding the study in general: Samples covering the acute and convalescent phases of COVID-19 were provided by collaborators in the United States, Italy and Spain. Nearly every sample came with metadata listing a de-identified subject ID, COVID-19 status, age in years and sex. Where HLA class I and class II types were available, the types were taken from metadata supplied by the sample provider, not from assay-based typing. The samples were drawn from two sources: the first 160 participants of the ongoing ImmuneRACE study, and 1,254 subjects contributed by 6 global collaborators. Subjects who had been exposed to COVID-19, were actively infected with it, or had recovered from it provided the deeply sampled blood TCRbeta repertoires that made up the dataset. The prospective study material was composed of cDNA or gDNA derived from T cells, B-cell-depleted T cells, or PBMCs. The repertoires were made available in a free public database intended to serve as a resource for research on the immune response to SARS-CoV-2.

Participants in the prospective study were enrolled through a virtual design, were aged about 18 to 100 years, and lived in 24 United States geographic areas. In the prospective study, participants were assigned to cohorts based on the clinical history participants reported in a screening survey and a study questionnaire. Each participant in the prospective study had whole blood, serum and a nasopharyngeal or oropharyngeal swab collected by mobile phlebotomists. Participants in the prospective study had the option to provide additional blood draws and questionnaires over an approximately 2-month period. Before DNA extraction, blood samples from the prospective study were shipped at room temperature or frozen. The research as a whole found: The amount of clinical and demographic metadata varied by source and participant and was provided uncurated.

The source material was PBMCs or T cells enriched from blood (not recorded which). Rearrangement joined TRBV28 to TRBJ1-1; TRBD1 could be the D gene, as 5 bases match. This TCR was sampled from a woman in her 30s with acute COVID-19. The CDR3 protein is CASSLYQGNTEAFF. The bases are TGTGCCAGCAGTTTATACCAGGGGAACACTGAAGCTTTCTTT.